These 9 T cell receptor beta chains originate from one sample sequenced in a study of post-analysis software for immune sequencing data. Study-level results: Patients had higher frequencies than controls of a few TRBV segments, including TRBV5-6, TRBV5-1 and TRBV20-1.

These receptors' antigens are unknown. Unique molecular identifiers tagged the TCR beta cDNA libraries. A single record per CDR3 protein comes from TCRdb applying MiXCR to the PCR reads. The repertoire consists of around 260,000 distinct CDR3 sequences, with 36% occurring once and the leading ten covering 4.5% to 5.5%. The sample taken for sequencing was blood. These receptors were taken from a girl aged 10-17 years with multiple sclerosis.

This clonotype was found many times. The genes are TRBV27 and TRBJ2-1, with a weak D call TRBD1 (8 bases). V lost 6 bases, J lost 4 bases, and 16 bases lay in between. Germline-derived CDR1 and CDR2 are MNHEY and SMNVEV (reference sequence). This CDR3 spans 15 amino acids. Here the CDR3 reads CASSPTGGVYNEQFF. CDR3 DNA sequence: TGTGCCAGCAGCCCTACAGGGGGGGTTTACAATGAGCAGTTCTTC.

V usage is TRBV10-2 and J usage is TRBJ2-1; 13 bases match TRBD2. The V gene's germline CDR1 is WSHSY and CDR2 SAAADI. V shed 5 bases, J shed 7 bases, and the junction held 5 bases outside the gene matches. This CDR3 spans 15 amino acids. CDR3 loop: CASSTLAGGLNEQFF. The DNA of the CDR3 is TGCGCCAGCAGTACACTAGCGGGGGGGCTAAATGAGCAGTTCTTC.

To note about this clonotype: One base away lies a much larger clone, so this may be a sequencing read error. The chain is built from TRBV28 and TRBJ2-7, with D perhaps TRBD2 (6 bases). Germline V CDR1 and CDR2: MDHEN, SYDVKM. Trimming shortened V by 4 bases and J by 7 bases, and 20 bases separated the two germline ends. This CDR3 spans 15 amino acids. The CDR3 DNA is TGTGCCAGCAGTTCAGCGCGTCTAGCGAGCAATGAGCAGTACTTC. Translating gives CASSSARLASNEQYF.

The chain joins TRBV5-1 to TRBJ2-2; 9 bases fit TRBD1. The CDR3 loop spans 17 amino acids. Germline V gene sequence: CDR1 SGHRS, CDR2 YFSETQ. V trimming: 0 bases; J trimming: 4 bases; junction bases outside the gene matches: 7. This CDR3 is CASSLGTGTGFTGELFF. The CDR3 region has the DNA TGCGCCAGCAGCTTGGGGACCGGGACAGGGTTCACCGGGGAGCTGTTTTTT.

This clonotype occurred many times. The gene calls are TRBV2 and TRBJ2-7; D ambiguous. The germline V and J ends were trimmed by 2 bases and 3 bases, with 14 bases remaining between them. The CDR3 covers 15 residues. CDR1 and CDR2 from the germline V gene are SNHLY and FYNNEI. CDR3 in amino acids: CASSESPTSSYEQYF. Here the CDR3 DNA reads TGTGCCAGCAGTGAAAGCCCAACCTCCAGCTACGAGCAGTACTTC.

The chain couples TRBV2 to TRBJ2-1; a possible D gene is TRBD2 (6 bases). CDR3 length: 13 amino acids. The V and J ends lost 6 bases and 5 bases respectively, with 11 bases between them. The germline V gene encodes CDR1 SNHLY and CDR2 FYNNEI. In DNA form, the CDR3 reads TGTGCCAGCAGCGCGACTAGGGACAATGAGCAGTTCTTC. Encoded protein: CASSATRDNEQFF.

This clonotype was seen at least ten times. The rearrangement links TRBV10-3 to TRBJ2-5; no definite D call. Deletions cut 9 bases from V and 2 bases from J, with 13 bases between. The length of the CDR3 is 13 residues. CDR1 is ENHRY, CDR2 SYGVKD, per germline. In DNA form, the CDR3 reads TGTGCCATATCCGGGCCAAAACAAGAGACCCAGTACTTC. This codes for CAISGPKQETQYF.

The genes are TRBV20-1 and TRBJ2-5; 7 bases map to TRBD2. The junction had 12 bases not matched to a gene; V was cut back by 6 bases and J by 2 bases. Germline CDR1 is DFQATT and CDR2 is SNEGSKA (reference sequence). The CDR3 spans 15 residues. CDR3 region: CSAYPGRAEQETQYF. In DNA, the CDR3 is TGCAGTGCCTACCCGGGGAGGGCTGAACAAGAGACCCAGTACTTC.

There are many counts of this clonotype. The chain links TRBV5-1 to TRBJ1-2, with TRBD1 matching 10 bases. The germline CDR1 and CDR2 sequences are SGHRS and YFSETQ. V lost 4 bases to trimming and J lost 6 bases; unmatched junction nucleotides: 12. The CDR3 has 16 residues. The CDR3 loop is CASSPGTGAPQHGYTF. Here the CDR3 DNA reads TGCGCCAGCAGCCCCGGGACAGGGGCCCCCCAACATGGCTACACCTTC. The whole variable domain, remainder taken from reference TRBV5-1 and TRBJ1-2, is KAGVTQTPRYLIKTRGQQVTLSCSPISGHRSVSWYQQTPGQGLQFLFEYFSETQRNKGNFPGRFSGRQFSNSRSEMNVSTLELGDSALYLCASSPGTGAPQHGYTFGSGTRLTVV.